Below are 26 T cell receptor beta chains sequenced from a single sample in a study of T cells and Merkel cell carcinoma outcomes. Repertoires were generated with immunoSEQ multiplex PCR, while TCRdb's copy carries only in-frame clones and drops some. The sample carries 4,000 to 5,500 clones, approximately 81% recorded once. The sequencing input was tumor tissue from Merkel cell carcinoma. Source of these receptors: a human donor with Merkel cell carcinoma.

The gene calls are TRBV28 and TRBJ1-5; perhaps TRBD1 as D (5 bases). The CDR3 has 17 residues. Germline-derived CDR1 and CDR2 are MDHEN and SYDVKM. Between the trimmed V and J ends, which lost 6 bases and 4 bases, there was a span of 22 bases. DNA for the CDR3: TGTGCCAGCAGCCCTAGGGGTAGACAGCGCTTGAATCAGCCCCAGCATTTT. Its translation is CASSPRGRQRLNQPQHF. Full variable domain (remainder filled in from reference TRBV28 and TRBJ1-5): DVKVTQSSRYLVKRTGEKVFLECVQDMDHENMFWYRQDPGLGLRLIYFSYDVKMKEKGDIPEGYSVSREKKERFSLILESASTNQTSMYLCASSPRGRQRLNQPQHFGDGTRLSIL.

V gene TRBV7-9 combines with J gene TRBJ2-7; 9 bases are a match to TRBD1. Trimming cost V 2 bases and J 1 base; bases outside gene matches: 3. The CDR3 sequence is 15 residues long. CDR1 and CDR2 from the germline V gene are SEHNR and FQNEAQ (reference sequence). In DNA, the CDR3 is TGTGCCAGCAGCTTACCGGGACAGGGTTCCTACGAGCAGTACTTC. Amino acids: CASSLPGQGSYEQYF.

The CDR3 spells CASSPRGGAAYGYTF. In DNA, the CDR3 is TGTGCCAGCTCACCTCGCGGAGGAGCTGCTTATGGCTACACCTTC. V is TRBV18 and J is TRBJ1-2; unclear D gene. The CDR3 contains 15 residues. CDR1 is KGHSH, CDR2 LQKENI, per germline. V was trimmed by 3 bases and J by 5 bases, leaving 16 bases between them.

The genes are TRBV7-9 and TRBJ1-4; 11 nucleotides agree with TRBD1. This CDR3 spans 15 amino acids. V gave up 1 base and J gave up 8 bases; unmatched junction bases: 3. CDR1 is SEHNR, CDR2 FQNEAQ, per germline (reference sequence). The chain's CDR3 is CASSLGGTGGEKLFF. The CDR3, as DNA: TGTGCCAGCAGCTTAGGCGGGACAGGGGGAGAAAAACTGTTTTTT. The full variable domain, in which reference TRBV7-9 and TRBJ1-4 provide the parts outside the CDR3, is DTGVSQNPRHKITKRGQNVTFRCDPISEHNRLYWYRQTLGQGPEFLTYFQNEAQLEKSRLLSDRFSAERPKGSFSTLEIQRTEQGDSAMYLCASSLGGTGGEKLFFGSGTQLSVL.

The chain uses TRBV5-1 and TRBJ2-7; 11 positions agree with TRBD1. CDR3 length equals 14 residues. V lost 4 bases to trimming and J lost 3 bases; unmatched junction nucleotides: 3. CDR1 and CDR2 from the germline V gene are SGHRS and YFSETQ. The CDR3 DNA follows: TGCGCCAGCAGCCCCGGGACAGGGGGCTACGAGCAGTACTTC. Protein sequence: CASSPGTGGYEQYF. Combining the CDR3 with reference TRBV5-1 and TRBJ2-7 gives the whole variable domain KAGVTQTPRYLIKTRGQQVTLSCSPISGHRSVSWYQQTPGQGLQFLFEYFSETQRNKGNFPGRFSGRQFSNSRSEMNVSTLELGDSALYLCASSPGTGGYEQYFGPGTRLTVT.

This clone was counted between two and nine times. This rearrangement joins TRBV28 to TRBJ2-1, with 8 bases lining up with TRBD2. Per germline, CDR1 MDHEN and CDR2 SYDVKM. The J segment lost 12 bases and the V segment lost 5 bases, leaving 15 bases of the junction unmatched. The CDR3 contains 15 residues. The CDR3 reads CASSAIRLAGGWQFF. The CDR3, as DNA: TGTGCCAGCAGTGCCATCAGGCTAGCGGGCGGGTGGCAGTTCTTC. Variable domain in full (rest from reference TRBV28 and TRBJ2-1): DVKVTQSSRYLVKRTGEKVFLECVQDMDHENMFWYRQDPGLGLRLIYFSYDVKMKEKGDIPEGYSVSREKKERFSLILESASTNQTSMYLCASSAIRLAGGWQFFGPGTRLTVL.

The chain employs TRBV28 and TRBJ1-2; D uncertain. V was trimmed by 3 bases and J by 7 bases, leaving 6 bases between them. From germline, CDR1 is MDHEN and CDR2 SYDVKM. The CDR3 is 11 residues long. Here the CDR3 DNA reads TGTGCCAGCAGTTTTCGGGTTGGCTACACCTTC. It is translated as CASSFRVGYTF.

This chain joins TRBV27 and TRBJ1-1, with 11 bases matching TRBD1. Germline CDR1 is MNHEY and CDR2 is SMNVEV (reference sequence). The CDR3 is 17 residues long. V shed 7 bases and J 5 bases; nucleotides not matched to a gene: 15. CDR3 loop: CASKVGYGQGAGTEAFF. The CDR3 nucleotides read TGTGCCAGCAAGGTCGGGTACGGACAGGGGGCCGGGACTGAAGCTTTCTTT.

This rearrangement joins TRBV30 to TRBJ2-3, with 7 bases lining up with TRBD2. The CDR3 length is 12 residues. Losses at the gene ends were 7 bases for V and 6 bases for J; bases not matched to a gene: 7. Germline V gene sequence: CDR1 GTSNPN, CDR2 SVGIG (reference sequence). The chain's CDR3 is CASQGSGDTQYF. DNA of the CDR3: TGTGCCTCCCAGGGTAGCGGGGATACGCAGTATTTT.

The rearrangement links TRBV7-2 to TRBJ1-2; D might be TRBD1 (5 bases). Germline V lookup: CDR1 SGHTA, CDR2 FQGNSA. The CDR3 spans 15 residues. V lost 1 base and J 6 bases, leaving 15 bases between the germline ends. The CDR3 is CASSLVGTGFNGYTF. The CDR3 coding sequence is TGTGCCAGCAGCTTAGTAGGGACGGGGTTTAATGGCTACACCTTC.

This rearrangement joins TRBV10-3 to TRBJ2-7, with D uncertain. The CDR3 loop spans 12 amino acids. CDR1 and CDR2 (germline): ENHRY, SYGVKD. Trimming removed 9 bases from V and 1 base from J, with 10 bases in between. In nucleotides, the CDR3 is TGTGCCATATCGAAGGGTTCCTACGAGCAGTACTTC. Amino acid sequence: CAISKGSYEQYF.

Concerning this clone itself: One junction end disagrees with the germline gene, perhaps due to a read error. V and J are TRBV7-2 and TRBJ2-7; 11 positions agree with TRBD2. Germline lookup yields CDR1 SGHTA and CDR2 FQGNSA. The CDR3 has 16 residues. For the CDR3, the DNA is TGTGCCAGCACCTTAGACGCACTAGCGGGGGTCTACGAGCAGTACTTC. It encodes CASTLDALAGVYEQYF.

DNA of the CDR3: TGCGCCAGCAGCCAAGATGCAGGGGGAGAGACCCAGTACTTC. It is translated as CASSQDAGGETQYF. The rearrangement joins TRBV4-3 to TRBJ2-5, with TRBD1 identical over 7 bases. The ends lost 0 bases at V and 4 bases at J; junction bases unmatched: 2. Germline CDR1 is LGHNA and CDR2 is YSLEER. The CDR3 runs to 14 residues.

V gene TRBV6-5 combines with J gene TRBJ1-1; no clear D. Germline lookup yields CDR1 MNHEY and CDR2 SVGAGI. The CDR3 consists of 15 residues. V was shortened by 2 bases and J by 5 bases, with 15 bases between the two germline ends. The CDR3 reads CASSYLQPRRTEAFF. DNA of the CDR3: TGTGCCAGCAGTTACCTCCAGCCACGTCGGACTGAAGCTTTCTTT.

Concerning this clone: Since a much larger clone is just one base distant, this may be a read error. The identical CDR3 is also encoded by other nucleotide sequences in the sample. This CDR3 is CASSLRDSRSYNSPLHF. DNA for the CDR3: TGTGCCAGCAGCTTAAGGGACAGCCGCTCCTATAATTCACCCCTCCATTTT. The chain carries TRBV7-8 and TRBJ1-6, with 7 nucleotides matching TRBD1. Germline CDR1 is SGHVS and CDR2 is FQNEAQ. The CDR3 covers 17 residues.

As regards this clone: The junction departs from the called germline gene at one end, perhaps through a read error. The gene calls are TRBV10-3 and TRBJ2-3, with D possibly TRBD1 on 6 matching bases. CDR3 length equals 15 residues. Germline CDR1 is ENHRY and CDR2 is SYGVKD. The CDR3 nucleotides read TGTACCATCAGTGGGGGCGGGCAGAGCACAGATACGCAGTATTTT. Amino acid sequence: CTISGGGQSTDTQYF.

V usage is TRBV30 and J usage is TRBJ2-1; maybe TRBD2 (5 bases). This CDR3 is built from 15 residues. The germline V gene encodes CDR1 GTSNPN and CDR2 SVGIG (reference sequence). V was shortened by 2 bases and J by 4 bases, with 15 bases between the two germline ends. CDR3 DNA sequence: TGTGCCTGGAGTAAAGGCGCAGCGGATTACAATGAGCAGTTCTTC. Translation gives CAWSKGAADYNEQFF.

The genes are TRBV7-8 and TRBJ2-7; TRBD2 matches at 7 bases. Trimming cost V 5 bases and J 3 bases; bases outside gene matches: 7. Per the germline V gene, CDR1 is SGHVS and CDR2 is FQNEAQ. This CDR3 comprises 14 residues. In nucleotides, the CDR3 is TGTGCCAGCAGCCTCCCGGGGGGAGTCTACGAGCAGTACTTC. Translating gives CASSLPGGVYEQYF.

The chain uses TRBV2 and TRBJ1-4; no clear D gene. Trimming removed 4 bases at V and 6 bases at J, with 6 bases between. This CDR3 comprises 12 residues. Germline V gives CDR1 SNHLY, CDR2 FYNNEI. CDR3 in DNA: TGTGCCAGCAGTGTGGACGATGAAAAACTGTTTTTT. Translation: CASSVDDEKLFF.

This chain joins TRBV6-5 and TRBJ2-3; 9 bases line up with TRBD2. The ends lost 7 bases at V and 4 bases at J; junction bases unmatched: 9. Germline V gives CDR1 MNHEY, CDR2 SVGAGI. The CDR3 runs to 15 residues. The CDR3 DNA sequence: TGTGCCAGCATGTTTTGGCGGGGGGGATCAGATACGCAGTATTTT. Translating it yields CASMFWRGGSDTQYF.

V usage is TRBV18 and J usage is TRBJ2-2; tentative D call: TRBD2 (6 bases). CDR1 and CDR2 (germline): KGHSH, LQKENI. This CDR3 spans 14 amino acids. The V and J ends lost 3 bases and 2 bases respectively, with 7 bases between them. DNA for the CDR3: TGTGCCAGCTCACCGGGACTTAACACCGGGGAGCTGTTTTTT. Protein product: CASSPGLNTGELFF.

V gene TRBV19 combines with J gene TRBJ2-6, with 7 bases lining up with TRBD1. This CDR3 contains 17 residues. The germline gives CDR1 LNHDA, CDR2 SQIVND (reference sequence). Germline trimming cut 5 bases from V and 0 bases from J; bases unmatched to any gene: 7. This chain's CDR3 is CASSLGDSVSGANVLTF. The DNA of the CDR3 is TGTGCCAGTAGTCTCGGGGACAGTGTCTCTGGGGCCAACGTCCTGACTTTC.

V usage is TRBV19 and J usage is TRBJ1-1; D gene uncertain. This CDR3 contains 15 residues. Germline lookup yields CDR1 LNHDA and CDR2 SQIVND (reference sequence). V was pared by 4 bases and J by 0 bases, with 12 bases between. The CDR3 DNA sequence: TGTGCCAGTAGTACACGTTTGGGTGTGAACACTGAAGCTTTCTTT. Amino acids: CASSTRLGVNTEAFF.

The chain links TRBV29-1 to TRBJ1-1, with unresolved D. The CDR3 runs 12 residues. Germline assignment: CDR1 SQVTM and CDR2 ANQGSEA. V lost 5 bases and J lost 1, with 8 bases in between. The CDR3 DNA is TGCAGCGTTACGAACACGAACACTGAAGCTTTCTTT. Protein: CSVTNTNTEAFF.

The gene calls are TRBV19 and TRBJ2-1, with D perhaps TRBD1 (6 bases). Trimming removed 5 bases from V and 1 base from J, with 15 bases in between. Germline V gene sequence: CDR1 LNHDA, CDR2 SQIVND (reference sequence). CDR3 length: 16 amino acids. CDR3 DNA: TGTGCCAGTAGTGTTACGGACAGCGAATCCTACAATGAGCAGTTCTTC. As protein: CASSVTDSESYNEQFF.

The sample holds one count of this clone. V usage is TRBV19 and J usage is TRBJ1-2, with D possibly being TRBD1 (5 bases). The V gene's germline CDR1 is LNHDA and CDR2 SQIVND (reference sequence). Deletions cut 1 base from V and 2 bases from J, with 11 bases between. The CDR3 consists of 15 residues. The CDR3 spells CASSIGQGMNYGYTF. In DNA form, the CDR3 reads TGTGCCAGTAGTATAGGTCAGGGAATGAACTATGGCTACACCTTC. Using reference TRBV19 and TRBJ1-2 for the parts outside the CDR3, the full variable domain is DGGITQSPKYLFRKEGQNVTLSCEQNLNHDAMYWYRQDPGQGLRLIYYSQIVNDFQKGDIAEGYSVSREKKESFPLTVTSAQKNPTAFYLCASSIGQGMNYGYTFGSGTRLTVV.